This T cell receptor (beta chain) is from a study of OX40 agonist ivuxolimab in advanced cancers. Sequencing was performed with immunoSEQ multiplex PCR; in TCRdb, only in-frame clones are kept and a portion is missing. The table includes some 62,000 clones, about 85% detected once. With regard to this clone: As yet, its antigen is unknown.

Trimming at V came to 1 base and at J to 5 bases, leaving 11 bases not matched to a gene. CDR1 and CDR2 from the germline V gene are GTSNPN and SVGIG (reference sequence). This CDR3 has 17 amino acids. Broader study findings: At 0.1 to 3.0 mg/kg, clonal expansion of CD4+ and CD8+ blood T cells had occurred by week 6. Normalized T-cell clonal expansion was also low in some nonresponders.

J is TRBJ2-3 and V is TRBV30, with TRBD2 matching 11 bases. This clonotype was obtained from an adult with an advanced solid tumor such as melanoma, head and neck, liver or kidney cancer. The material sequenced was CD4+ or CD8+ T cells sorted from blood, taken in a trial of the OX40 agonist ivuxolimab. CDR3 protein: CAWSGVSGRALGDTQYF. In nucleotides, the CDR3 is TGTGCCTGGAGTGGGGTTAGCGGGAGGGCCTTAGGAGATACGCAGTATTTT.